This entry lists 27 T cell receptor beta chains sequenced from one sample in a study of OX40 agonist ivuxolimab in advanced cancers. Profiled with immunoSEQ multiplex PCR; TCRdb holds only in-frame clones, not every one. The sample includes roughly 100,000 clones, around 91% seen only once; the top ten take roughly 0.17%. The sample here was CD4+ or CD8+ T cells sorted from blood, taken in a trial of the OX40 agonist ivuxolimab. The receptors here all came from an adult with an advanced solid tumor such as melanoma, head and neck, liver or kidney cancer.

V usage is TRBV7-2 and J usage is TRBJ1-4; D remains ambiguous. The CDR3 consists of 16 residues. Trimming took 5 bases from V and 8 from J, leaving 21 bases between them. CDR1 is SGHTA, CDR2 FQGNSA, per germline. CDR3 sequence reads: CASSPSSRAWGEKLFF. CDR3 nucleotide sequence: TGTGCCAGCAGCCCAAGCTCCCGGGCATGGGGAGAAAAACTGTTTTTT.

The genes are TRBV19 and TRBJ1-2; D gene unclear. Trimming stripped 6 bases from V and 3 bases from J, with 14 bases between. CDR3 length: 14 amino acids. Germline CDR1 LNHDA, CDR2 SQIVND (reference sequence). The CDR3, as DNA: TGTGCCAGTAGCCCCCACCCACCCGACTATGGCTACACCTTC. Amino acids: CASSPHPPDYGYTF. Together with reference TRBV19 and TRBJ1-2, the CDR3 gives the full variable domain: DGGITQSPKYLFRKEGQNVTLSCEQNLNHDAMYWYRQDPGQGLRLIYYSQIVNDFQKGDIAEGYSVSREKKESFPLTVTSAQKNPTAFYLCASSPHPPDYGYTFGSGTRLTVV.

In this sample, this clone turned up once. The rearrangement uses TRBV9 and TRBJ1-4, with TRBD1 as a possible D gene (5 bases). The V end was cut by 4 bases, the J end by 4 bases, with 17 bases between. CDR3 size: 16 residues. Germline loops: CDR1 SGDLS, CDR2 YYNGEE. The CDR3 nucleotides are TGTGCCAGCAGCCCGCGGGGGGGAAGGAATAATGAAAAACTGTTTTTT. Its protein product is CASSPRGGRNNEKLFF.

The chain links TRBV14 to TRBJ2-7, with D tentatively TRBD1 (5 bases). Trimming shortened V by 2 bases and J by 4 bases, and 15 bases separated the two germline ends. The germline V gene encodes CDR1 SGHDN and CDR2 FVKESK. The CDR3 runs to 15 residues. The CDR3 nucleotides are TGTGCCAGCAGCCAAAAGGGGCTGGTATGGTACGAGCAGTACTTC. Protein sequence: CASSQKGLVWYEQYF.

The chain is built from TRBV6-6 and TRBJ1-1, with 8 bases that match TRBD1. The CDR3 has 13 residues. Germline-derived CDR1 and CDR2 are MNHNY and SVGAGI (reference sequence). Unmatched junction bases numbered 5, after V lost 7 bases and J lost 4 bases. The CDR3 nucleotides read TGTGCCAGCAACCGACAGGGGTCCACTGAAGCTTTCTTT. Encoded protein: CASNRQGSTEAFF.

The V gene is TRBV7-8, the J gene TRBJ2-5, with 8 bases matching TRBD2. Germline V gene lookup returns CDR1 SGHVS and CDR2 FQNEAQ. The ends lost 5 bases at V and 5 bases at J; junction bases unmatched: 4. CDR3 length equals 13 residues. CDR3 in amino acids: CASSSREGETQYF. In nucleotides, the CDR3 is TGTGCCAGCAGCAGCCGGGAGGGGGAGACCCAGTACTTC.

The CDR3 protein is CASSLSRGATDTQYF. The CDR3 bases are TGTGCCAGCAGCTTATCTCGGGGGGCCACAGATACGCAGTATTTT. J is TRBJ2-3 and V is TRBV7-6; tentative D call: TRBD2 (7 bases). This CDR3 is built from 15 residues. Trimming pared 2 bases from V and 2 bases from J, leaving 11 bases between. Germline V CDR1 and CDR2: SGHVS, FNYEAQ.

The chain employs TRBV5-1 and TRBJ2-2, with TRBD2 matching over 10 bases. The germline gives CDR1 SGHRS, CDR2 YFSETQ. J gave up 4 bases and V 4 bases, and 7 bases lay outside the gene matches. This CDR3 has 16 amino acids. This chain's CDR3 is CASSTIAGGGTGELFF. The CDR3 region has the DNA TGCGCCAGCAGCACAATAGCGGGAGGTGGCACCGGGGAGCTGTTTTTT.

The CDR3 spells CAGTGTGDGKLFF. The CDR3 nucleotides are TGTGCCGGAACCGGGACAGGGGATGGAAAACTGTTTTTT. The chain recombines TRBV6-1 with TRBJ1-4, with TRBD1 matching 10 bases. The trim removed 11 bases at V and 10 bases at J, leaving 10 bases unmatched. This CDR3 has 13 amino acids. CDR1 and CDR2 (germline): MNHNS, SASEGT.

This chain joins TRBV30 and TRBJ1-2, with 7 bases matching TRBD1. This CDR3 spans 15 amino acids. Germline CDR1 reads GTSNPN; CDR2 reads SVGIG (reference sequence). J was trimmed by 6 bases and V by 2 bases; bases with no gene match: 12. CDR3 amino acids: CAWSPGGTQNNGYTF. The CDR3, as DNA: TGTGCCTGGAGTCCAGGGGGGACGCAAAACAATGGCTACACCTTC.

The CDR3 is CASSGGGNEQFF. DNA of the CDR3: TGTGCCAGCAGTGGAGGGGGCAACGAGCAGTTCTTC. The gene calls are TRBV2 and TRBJ2-1; 7 nucleotides align to TRBD1. Germline V CDR1 and CDR2: SNHLY, FYNNEI. Trimming at V came to 4 bases and at J to 10 bases, leaving 4 bases not matched to a gene. CDR3 length equals 12 residues. The full variable domain, rest sourced from reference TRBV2 and TRBJ2-1, is EPEVTQTPSHQVTQMGQEVILRCVPISNHLYFYWYRQILGQKVEFLVSFYNNEISEKSEIFDDQFSVERPDGSNFTLKIRSTKLEDSAMYFCASSGGGNEQFFGPGTRLTVL.

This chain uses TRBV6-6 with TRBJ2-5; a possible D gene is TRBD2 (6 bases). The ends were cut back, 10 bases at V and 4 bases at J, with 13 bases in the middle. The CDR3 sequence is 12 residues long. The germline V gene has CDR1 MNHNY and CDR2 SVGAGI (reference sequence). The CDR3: CATSEGGETQYF. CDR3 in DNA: TGTGCCACATCCGAGGGAGGAGAGACCCAGTACTTC.

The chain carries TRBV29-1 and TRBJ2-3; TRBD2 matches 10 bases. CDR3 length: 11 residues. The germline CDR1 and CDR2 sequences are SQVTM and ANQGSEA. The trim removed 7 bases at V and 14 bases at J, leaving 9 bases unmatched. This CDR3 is CSGSSGRVLYF. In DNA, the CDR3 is TGCAGCGGGTCGAGCGGGAGGGTCCTGTATTTT.

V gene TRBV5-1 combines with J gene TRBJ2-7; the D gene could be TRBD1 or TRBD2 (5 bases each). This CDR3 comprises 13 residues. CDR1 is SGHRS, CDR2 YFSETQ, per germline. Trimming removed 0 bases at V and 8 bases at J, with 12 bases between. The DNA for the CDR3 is TGCGCCAGCAGCTTGGCCAGTCGGGGCAAGCAGTACTTC. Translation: CASSLASRGKQYF.

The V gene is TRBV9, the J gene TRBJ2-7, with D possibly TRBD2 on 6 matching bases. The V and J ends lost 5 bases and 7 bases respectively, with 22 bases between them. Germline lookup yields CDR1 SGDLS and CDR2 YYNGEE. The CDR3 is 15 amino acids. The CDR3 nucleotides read TGTGCCAGCAGTGGCAGGCGGGATGGGGGGTTTGAGCAGTACTTC. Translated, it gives CASSGRRDGGFEQYF.

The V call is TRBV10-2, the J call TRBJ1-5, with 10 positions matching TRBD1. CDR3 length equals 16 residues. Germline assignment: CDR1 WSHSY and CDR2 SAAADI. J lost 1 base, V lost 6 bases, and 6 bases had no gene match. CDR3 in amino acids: CASRPGQGQSNQPQHF. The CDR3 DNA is TGCGCCAGCAGACCGGGACAGGGGCAAAGCAATCAGCCCCAGCATTTT.

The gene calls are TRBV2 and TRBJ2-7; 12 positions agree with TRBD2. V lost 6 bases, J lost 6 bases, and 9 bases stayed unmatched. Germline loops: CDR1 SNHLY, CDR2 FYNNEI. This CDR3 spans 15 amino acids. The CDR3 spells CASRYTGLAGPEQYF. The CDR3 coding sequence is TGTGCCAGCAGATATACCGGACTAGCGGGACCCGAGCAGTACTTC.

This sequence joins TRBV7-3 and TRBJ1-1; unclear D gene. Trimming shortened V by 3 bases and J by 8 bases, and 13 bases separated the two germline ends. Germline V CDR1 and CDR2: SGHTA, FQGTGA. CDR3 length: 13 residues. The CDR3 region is CASSLGGRFEAFF. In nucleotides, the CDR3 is TGTGCCAGCAGCTTGGGTGGTAGGTTCGAAGCTTTCTTT.

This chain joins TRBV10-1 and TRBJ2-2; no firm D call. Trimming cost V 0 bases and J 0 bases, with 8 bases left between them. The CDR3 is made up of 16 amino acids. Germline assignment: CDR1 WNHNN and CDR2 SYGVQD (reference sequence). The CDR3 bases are TGCGCCAGCAGTGAGTCGGTGGGCGCGAACACCGGGGAGCTGTTTTTT. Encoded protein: CASSESVGANTGELFF.

CDR3 sequence: CASSPGDRGGYTF. CDR3 coding DNA: TGTGCCAGCTCACCCGGGGACAGGGGAGGCTACACCTTC. The chain employs TRBV18 and TRBJ1-2; 10 positions match TRBD1. Germline V gene data show CDR1 as KGHSH and CDR2 as LQKENI. The CDR3 covers 13 residues. Trimming took 3 bases from V and 8 from J; bases not matched to a gene: 3.

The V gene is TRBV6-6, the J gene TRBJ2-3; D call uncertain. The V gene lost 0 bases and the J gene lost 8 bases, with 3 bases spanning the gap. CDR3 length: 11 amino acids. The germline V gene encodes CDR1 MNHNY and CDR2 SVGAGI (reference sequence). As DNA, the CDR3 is TGTGCCAGCAGTTACTCAAGTACGCAGTATTTT. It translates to CASSYSSTQYF.

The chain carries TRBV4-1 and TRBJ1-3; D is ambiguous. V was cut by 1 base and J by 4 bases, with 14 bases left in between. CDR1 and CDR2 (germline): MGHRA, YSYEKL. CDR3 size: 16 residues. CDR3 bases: TGCGCCAGCAGCCAAGGACCGCAGGTGGAGGGAAACACCATATATTTT. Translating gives CASSQGPQVEGNTIYF.

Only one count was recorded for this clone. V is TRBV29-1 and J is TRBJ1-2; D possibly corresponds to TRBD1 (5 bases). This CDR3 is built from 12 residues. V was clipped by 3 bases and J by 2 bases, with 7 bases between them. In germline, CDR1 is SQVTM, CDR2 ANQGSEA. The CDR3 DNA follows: TGCAGCGTTGATGGGGCAAACTATGGCTACACCTTC. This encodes CSVDGANYGYTF.

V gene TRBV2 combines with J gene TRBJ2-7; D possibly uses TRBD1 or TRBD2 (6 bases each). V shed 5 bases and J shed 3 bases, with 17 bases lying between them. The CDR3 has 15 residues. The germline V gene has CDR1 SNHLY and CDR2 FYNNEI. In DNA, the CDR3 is TGTGCCAGCAGTTCCCGGGGGCCCCCCGACTACGAGCAGTACTTC. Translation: CASSSRGPPDYEQYF.

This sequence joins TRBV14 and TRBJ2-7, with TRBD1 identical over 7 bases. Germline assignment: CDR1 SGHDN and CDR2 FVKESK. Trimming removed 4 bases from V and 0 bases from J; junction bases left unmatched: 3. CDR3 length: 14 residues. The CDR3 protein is CASSPGQPSYEQYF. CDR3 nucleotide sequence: TGTGCCAGCAGCCCGGGACAGCCCTCCTACGAGCAGTACTTC.

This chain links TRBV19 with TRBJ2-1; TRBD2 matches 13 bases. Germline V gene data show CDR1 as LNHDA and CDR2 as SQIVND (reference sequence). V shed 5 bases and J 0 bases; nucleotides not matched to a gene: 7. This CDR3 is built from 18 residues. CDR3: CASSGGLAGRSSYNEQFF. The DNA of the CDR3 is TGTGCCAGTAGTGGGGGACTAGCGGGACGCTCCTCCTACAATGAGCAGTTCTTC.

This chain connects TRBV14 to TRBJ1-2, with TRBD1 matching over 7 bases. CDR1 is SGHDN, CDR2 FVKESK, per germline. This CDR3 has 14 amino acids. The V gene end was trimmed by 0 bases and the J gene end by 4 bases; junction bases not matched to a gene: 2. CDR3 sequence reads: CASSQDEGAYGYTF. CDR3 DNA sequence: TGTGCCAGCAGCCAAGATGAGGGGGCCTATGGCTACACCTTC.